The 5 T cell receptor beta chains below all came from one sample that was sequenced in a study of vaccination and CD4 T cells after COVID-19. The Oncomine TCR Beta short-read assay sequenced DNA from cultured CD4+ T cells. TCRdb re-derived calls from the PCR reads in MiXCR, one entry per CDR3 protein. Here the sample spans about 26,000 distinct CDR3 sequences, 50% to 75% being singletons. Noted treatment: approximately 10-day PBMC culture with coronavirus spike peptide pools or control peptides (ViraFEST assay). These receptors lack a known antigen. Sequencing was carried out using CD4+ T cells from blood, cultured in vitro. Receptors were obtained from a human donor who had recovered from COVID-19.

The V call is TRBV7-2, the J call TRBJ2-5, with 8 bases matching TRBD1. The CDR3 spans 15 residues. In germline, CDR1 is SGHTA, CDR2 FQGNSA. J was trimmed by 4 bases and V by 6 bases; bases with no gene match: 10. CDR3 sequence reads: CASSQNQGASETQYF. The CDR3 coding sequence is TGTGCCAGCAGTCAAAATCAGGGGGCGTCAGAGACCCAGTACTTC.

CDR3 loop: CASKQELSTGANVLTF. The CDR3 DNA reads TGTGCTTCAAAACAGGAGCTATCTACTGGGGCCAACGTCCTGACTTTC. The V gene is TRBV19, the J gene TRBJ2-6; possible D gene TRBD1, 5 bases. This CDR3 contains 16 residues. Germline assignment: CDR1 LNHDA and CDR2 SQIVND (reference sequence).

The genes are TRBV2 and TRBJ1-6; tentative D call: TRBD1 (6 bases). Germline V gene data show CDR1 as SNHLY and CDR2 as FYNNEI. The CDR3 runs 14 residues. The V end was cut by 2 bases, the J end by 7 bases, with 9 bases between. CDR3 nucleotide sequence: TGTGCCAGCAGTGAAACAGGGTCAAATTCACCCCTCCACTTT. Its translation is CASSETGSNSPLHF.

The chain combines TRBV6-5 with TRBJ1-6; D remains unclear. Germline values: CDR1 MNHEY, CDR2 SVGAGI. Trimming left V 1 base short and J 3 bases short, with 13 bases between. This CDR3 contains 17 residues. CDR3 sequence: CASSYYSQVLYNSPLHF. The DNA of the CDR3 is TGTGCCAGCAGTTACTATTCGCAGGTCCTCTATAATTCACCCCTCCACTTT.

This rearrangement joins TRBV2 to TRBJ2-5; D remains ambiguous. Germline-derived CDR1 and CDR2 are SNHLY and FYNNEI. Trimming removed 6 bases from V and 4 bases from J, with 21 bases in between. This CDR3 is built from 16 residues. CDR3 protein: CASRFDMGRRIETQYF. In DNA form, the CDR3 reads TGTGCCAGCAGGTTTGACATGGGTCGCAGAATAGAGACCCAGTACTTC.